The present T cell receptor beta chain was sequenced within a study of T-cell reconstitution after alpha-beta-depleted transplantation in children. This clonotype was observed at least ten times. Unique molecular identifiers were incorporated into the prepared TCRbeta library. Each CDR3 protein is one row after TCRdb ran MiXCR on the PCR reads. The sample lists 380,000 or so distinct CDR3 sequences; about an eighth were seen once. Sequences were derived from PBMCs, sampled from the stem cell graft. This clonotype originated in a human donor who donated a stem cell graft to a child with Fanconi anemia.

CDR3 sequence (DNA): TGCAGTGCTAGAGATATAAGGAGATCAGATACGCAGTATTTT. Amino acid sequence: CSARDIRRSDTQYF. The chain combines TRBV20-1 with TRBJ2-3; D unresolved. The V end lost 0 bases, the J end lost 4 bases, and 11 bases lay between the germline ends. The germline V gene has CDR1 DFQATT and CDR2 SNEGSKA (reference sequence). There are 14 residues in the CDR3.